The 20 T cell receptor beta chains reported below all come from one sample, sequenced in a study of blood T cells in healthy people across ages. With a J-beta primer mix and a sample-barcoded 5' primer, a second PCR ran roughly 6 to 11 cycles. TCRdb itself ran the 5' RACE reads through MiXCR, one entry per CDR3 protein. The repertoire holds 1 million to 1.2 million distinct CDR3 sequences, with approximately 38% as singletons. Sequencing used blood. Receptors were obtained from a man between 18 and 35 years old in good health.

This clonotype turned up a few times. The J gene is TRBJ1-2, the V gene TRBV12-3 or TRBV12-4; no firm D call. This CDR3 is built from 15 residues. V lost 1 base and J lost 4, with 13 bases in between. CDR3 bases: TGTGCCAGCAGTTTAGGCCGTATCCCCACCTATGGCTACACCTTC. Its protein is CASSLGRIPTYGYTF.

The J gene is TRBJ1-6, the V gene TRBV10-3, with D possibly matching TRBD1 (6 bases). This CDR3 is 11 amino acids long. Trimming removed 8 bases from V and 12 bases from J, with 11 bases in between. The V gene's germline CDR1 is ENHRY and CDR2 SYGVKD. In DNA form, the CDR3 reads TGTGCCATCGGAGGGGGGGAACCCCTCCACTTT. The encoded protein is CAIGGGEPLHF.

This chain links TRBV4-3 with TRBJ1-1; D not resolved. The CDR3 loop spans 14 amino acids. From germline, CDR1 is LGHNA and CDR2 YSLEER. V was cut by 0 bases and J by 3 bases, with 8 bases left in between. CDR3 loop: CASSQEVGYTEAFF. CDR3 nucleotide sequence: TGCGCCAGCAGCCAAGAAGTGGGCTACACTGAAGCTTTCTTT.

This clonotype was seen many times. The chain joins TRBV6-2 or TRBV6-3 to TRBJ2-1; 7 positions match TRBD2. With 5 bases clipped from V and 0 bases from J, the junction kept 4 bases outside the gene matches. This CDR3 region has 15 residues. Germline CDR1 MNHEY, CDR2 SVGEGT. CDR3 region: CASSRAGSSYNEQFF. DNA of the CDR3: TGTGCCAGCAGTCGAGCGGGAAGCTCCTACAATGAGCAGTTCTTC.

The chain combines TRBV28 with TRBJ1-5; 10 bases align to TRBD1. The CDR3 extends over 15 amino acids. V dropped 7 bases and J dropped 4; count of bases not matched to a gene: 7. Per germline, CDR1 MDHEN and CDR2 SYDVKM. CDR3 loop: CASTREGQGNQPQHF. The CDR3 DNA sequence: TGTGCCAGCACCCGTGAGGGACAGGGGAATCAGCCCCAGCATTTT. The whole variable domain, filled in from reference TRBV28 and TRBJ1-5, reads DVKVTQSSRYLVKRTGEKVFLECVQDMDHENMFWYRQDPGLGLRLIYFSYDVKMKEKGDIPEGYSVSREKKERFSLILESASTNQTSMYLCASTREGQGNQPQHFGDGTRLSIL.

This clonotype was seen a few times. The V and J genes are TRBV12-3 or TRBV12-4 and TRBJ1-5; 7 bases map to TRBD1. With 3 bases clipped from V and 4 bases from J, the junction kept 9 bases outside the gene matches. The CDR3 consists of 16 residues. The CDR3 loop is CASSLNIGTANQPQHF. The CDR3 DNA follows: TGTGCCAGCAGTTTGAACATCGGGACAGCGAATCAGCCCCAGCATTTT.

V and J are TRBV9 and TRBJ1-1; D not certain. Germline assignment: CDR1 SGDLS and CDR2 YYNGEE. The CDR3 runs to 14 residues. Trimming left V 3 bases short and J 3 bases short, with 12 bases between. DNA of the CDR3: TGTGCCAGCAGCGCTCAACCCGGTTACACTGAAGCTTTCTTT. Protein: CASSAQPGYTEAFF.

The J gene is TRBJ2-1, the V gene TRBV7-2; D not certain. Looked up from germline, CDR1 is SGHTA and CDR2 is FQGNSA. With 5 bases removed from V and 13 bases from J, the gap between germline ends came to 21 bases. The CDR3 runs to 14 residues. The CDR3 loop reads CASSISGRAETQFF. The CDR3 DNA is TGTGCCAGCAGCATTTCTGGTCGGGCTGAGACCCAGTTCTTC.

This clonotype has at least ten counts. This chain joins TRBV20-1 and TRBJ1-2; TRBD1 matches 7 bases. Germline CDR1 and CDR2: DFQATT and SNEGSKA (reference sequence). CDR3 length equals 16 residues. J lost 0 bases, V lost 3 bases, and 10 bases had no gene match. This CDR3 reads CSASGTGTEPNYGYTF. The DNA of the CDR3 is TGCAGTGCTAGTGGCACTGGGACAGAGCCTAACTATGGCTACACCTTC.

CDR3 DNA sequence: TGTGCCAGCAGTTACGCACCAACAGGGGTGGGAGATACGCAGTATTTT. Its protein product is CASSYAPTGVGDTQYF. This chain links TRBV6-6 with TRBJ2-3; 7 nucleotides line up with TRBD1. V gave up 2 bases and J gave up 5 bases; unmatched junction bases: 10. This CDR3 has 16 amino acids. CDR1 MNHNY and CDR2 SVGAGI come from the germline V gene (reference sequence).

Regarding this clonotype: One junction end does not reproduce the germline sequence, and a read error may be involved. The chain joins TRBV6-2 or TRBV6-3 to TRBJ2-1; possibly TRBD1 for D (6 bases). CDR3 length equals 15 residues. Germline loops: CDR1 MNHEY, CDR2 SVGEGT. CDR3 DNA: TGTGCTAGCAGTTACTCTCCAGGGGATTTGAATGAGCAGTTCTTC. Its translation: CASSYSPGDLNEQFF.

V gene TRBV3-1 combines with J gene TRBJ2-5; perhaps TRBD2 as D (6 bases). The CDR3 totals 16 residues. Trimming removed 2 bases at V and 4 bases at J, with 17 bases between. Germline loops: CDR1 LGHDT, CDR2 YNNKEL (reference sequence). The CDR3 coding sequence is TGTGCCAGCAGCCAAAGGAGTGGGGGGATCAGAGAGACCCAGTACTTC. Translating it yields CASSQRSGGIRETQYF.

The chain carries TRBV20-1 and TRBJ2-3, with D tentatively TRBD1 or TRBD2 (5 bases each). The CDR3 has 16 amino acids. The ends were cut back, 4 bases at V and 0 bases at J, with 17 bases in the middle. Germline assignment: CDR1 DFQATT and CDR2 SNEGSKA (reference sequence). For the CDR3, the DNA is TGCAGTGCTACCGAAAGGGACGGACGTAGCACAGATACGCAGTATTTT. Its protein is CSATERDGRSTDTQYF.

The J gene is TRBJ1-5, the V gene TRBV20-1; maybe TRBD1 (5 bases). V was clipped by 6 bases and J by 2 bases, with 17 bases between them. Germline V lookup: CDR1 DFQATT, CDR2 SNEGSKA (reference sequence). The CDR3 is 15 residues long. The CDR3 DNA sequence: TGCAGTGCCAGTTTTGGGGGGGAGGGCAATCAGCCCCAGCATTTT. Translated, it gives CSASFGGEGNQPQHF.

The V gene is TRBV6-2 or TRBV6-3, the J gene TRBJ1-1; D is unclear. Germline assignment: CDR1 MNHEY and CDR2 SVGEGT. Trimming shortened V by 4 bases and J by 0 bases, and 12 bases separated the two germline ends. The CDR3 length is 15 residues. The CDR3 DNA reads as TGTGCCAGCAGTTCCCCGGTCAGATTGAACACTGAAGCTTTCTTT. Amino acids: CASSSPVRLNTEAFF.

The rearrangement joins TRBV6-5 to TRBJ1-1, with a weak D call TRBD1 (6 bases). Germline loops: CDR1 MNHEY, CDR2 SVGAGI. The V end lost 5 bases, the J end lost 5 bases, and 21 bases lay between the germline ends. The CDR3 contains 16 residues. The CDR3 region is CASSHQQGTERTEAFF. The CDR3 DNA is TGTGCCAGCAGTCACCAACAGGGAACAGAACGGACTGAAGCTTTCTTT.

This clonotype was observed a few times. The genes are TRBV5-1 and TRBJ2-4, with a weak D call TRBD2 (6 bases). Germline CDR1 SGHRS, CDR2 YFSETQ. The CDR3 totals 15 residues. V was cut by 4 bases and J by 8 bases, with 19 bases left in between. The CDR3 DNA reads TGCGCCAGCAGCCCATACCGGGACTCCGTGGACATTCAGTACTTC. Protein: CASSPYRDSVDIQYF. The full variable domain, with the rest looked up from reference TRBV5-1 and TRBJ2-4, is KAGVTQTPRYLIKTRGQQVTLSCSPISGHRSVSWYQQTPGQGLQFLFEYFSETQRNKGNFPGRFSGRQFSNSRSEMNVSTLELGDSALYLCASSPYRDSVDIQYFGAGTRLSVL.

This sequence joins TRBV2 and TRBJ2-2; TRBD2 matches at 10 bases. The germline V gene encodes CDR1 SNHLY and CDR2 FYNNEI. The CDR3 extends over 18 amino acids. The J segment lost 5 bases and the V segment lost 6 bases, leaving 15 bases of the junction unmatched. CDR3 amino acids: CASRTLKSGGAFTGELFF. CDR3 coding DNA: TGTGCCAGCAGGACCCTTAAGAGCGGGGGGGCGTTTACCGGGGAGCTGTTTTTT.

About this clonotype itself: Compared with germline, one end of the junction differs, possibly owing to a read error. This rearrangement joins TRBV7-2 to TRBJ2-7; no firm D call. Per the germline V gene, CDR1 is SGHTA and CDR2 is FQGNSA. This CDR3 region has 14 residues. The CDR3 spells CASSLVAESYGQYF. The DNA for the CDR3 is TGTGCCAGCAGCTTAGTGGCGGAATCCTACGGGCAGTACTTC.

The chain couples TRBV9 to TRBJ2-7; either TRBD1 or TRBD2 may fit D (5 bases each). The CDR3 consists of 16 residues. The V and J ends lost 4 bases and 0 bases respectively, with 17 bases between them. The V gene's germline CDR1 is SGDLS and CDR2 YYNGEE. The DNA for the CDR3 is TGTGCCAGCAGCCCTAGCATAGGGGATTACTCCTACGAGCAGTACTTC. Residues: CASSPSIGDYSYEQYF.